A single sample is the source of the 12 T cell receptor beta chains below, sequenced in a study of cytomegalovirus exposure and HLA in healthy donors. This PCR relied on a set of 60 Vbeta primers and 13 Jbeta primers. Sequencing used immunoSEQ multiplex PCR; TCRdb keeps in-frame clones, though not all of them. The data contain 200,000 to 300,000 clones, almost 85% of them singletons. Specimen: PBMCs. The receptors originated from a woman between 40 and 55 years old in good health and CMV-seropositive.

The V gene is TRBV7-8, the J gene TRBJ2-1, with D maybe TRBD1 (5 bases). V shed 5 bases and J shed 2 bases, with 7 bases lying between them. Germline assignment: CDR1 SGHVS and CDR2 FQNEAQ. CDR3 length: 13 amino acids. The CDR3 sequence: CASSLDTYNEQFF. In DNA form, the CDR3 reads TGTGCCAGCAGCCTGGACACCTACAATGAGCAGTTCTTC.

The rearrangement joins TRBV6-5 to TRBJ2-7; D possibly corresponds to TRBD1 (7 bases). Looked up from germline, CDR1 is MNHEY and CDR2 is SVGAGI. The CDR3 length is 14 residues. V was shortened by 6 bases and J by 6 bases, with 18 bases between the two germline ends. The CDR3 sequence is CASSQRTQGGEQYF. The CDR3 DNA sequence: TGTGCCAGCAGCCAGCGGACCCAGGGGGGCGAGCAGTACTTC.

The CDR3 is CASSLGQKIPYEQYF. DNA of the CDR3: TGTGCCAGCAGCTTAGGACAGAAGATTCCCTACGAGCAGTACTTC. The chain is built from TRBV7-2 and TRBJ2-7; D perhaps matches TRBD1 (5 bases). The length of the CDR3 is 15 residues. Trimming pared 1 base from V and 2 bases from J, leaving 12 bases between. Germline assignment: CDR1 SGHTA and CDR2 FQGNSA.

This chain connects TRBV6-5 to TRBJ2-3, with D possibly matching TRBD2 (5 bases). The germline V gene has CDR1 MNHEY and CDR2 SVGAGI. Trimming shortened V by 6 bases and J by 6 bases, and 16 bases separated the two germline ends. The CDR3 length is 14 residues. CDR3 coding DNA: TGTGCCAGCAGCCGGACTTCATTGGTGGATACGCAGTATTTT. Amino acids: CASSRTSLVDTQYF.

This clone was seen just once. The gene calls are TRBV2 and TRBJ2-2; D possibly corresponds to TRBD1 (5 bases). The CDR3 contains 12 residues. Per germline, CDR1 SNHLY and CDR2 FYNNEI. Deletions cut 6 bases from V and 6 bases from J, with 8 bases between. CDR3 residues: CASRRQSGELFF. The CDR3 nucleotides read TGTGCCAGCAGGCGACAGTCCGGGGAGCTGTTTTTT.

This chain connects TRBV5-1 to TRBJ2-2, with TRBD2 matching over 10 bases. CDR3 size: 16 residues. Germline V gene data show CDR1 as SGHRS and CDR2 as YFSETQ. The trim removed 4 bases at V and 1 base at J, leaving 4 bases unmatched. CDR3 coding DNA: TGCGCCAGCAGCCCAGGACTAGCGGTGAACACCGGGGAGCTGTTTTTT. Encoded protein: CASSPGLAVNTGELFF.

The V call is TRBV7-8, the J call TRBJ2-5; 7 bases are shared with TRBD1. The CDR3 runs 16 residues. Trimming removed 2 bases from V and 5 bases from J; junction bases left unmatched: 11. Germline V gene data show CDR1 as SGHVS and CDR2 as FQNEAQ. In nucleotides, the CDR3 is TGTGCCAGCAGCTTAAACCACAGGGGTGTTGGGGAGACCCAGTACTTC. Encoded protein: CASSLNHRGVGETQYF.

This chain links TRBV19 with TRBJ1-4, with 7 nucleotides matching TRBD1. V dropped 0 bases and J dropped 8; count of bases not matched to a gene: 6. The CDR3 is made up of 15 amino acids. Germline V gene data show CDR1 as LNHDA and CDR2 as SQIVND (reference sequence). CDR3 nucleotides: TGTGCCAGTAGTATAGAGGGGAGGACAGGCGAAAAACTGTTTTTT. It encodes CASSIEGRTGEKLFF.

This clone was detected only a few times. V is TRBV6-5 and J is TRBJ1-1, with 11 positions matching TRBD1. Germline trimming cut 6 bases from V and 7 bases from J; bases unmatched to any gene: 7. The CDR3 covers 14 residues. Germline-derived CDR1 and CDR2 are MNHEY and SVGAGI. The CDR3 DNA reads TGTGCCAGCAGCCGAGGGACAGGGGGTAATGAAGCTTTCTTT. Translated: CASSRGTGGNEAFF.

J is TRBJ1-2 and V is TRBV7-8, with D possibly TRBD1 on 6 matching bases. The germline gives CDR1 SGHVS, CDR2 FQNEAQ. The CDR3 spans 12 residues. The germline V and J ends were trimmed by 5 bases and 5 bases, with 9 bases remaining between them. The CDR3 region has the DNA TGTGCCAGCAGCCCGGACAGTTATGGCTACACCTTC. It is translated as CASSPDSYGYTF.

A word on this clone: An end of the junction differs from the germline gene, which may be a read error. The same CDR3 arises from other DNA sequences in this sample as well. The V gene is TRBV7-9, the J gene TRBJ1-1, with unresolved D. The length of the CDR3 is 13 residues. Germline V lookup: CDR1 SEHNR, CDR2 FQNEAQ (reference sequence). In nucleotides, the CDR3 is TGCGCCAGCAGCTCCCAGTCCGGGACTGAAGCTTTCTTT. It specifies CASSSQSGTEAFF.

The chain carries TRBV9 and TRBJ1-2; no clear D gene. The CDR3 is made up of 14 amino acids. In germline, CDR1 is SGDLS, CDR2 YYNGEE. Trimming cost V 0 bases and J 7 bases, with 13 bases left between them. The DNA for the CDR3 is TGTGCCAGCAGCGTAGACGGAGGCCCGGGTGGCTACACCTTC. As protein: CASSVDGGPGGYTF.